This TCR beta chain was identified during a study of regulatory T cells in long-lasting Graves disease. Sample time point: newly diagnosed GD, antithyroid drugs for less than 3 months. PBMCs provided the RNA from which the TCR library was made. Arm-PCR of CDR3 regions and iRepertoire HTBI primers were used to build TCR beta libraries. TCRdb re-called the multiplex PCR reads with MiXCR, one entry per CDR3 protein. The data hold just over 600,000 distinct CDR3 sequences, with roughly 15% observed a single time. Germline CDR1 and CDR2: SNHLY and FYNNEI. CDR3 length equals 15 residues. Comment on this clonotype: The junction does not match germline at one end; this may be a read error.

This sample also appeared in a second study, on T cells in Graves' hyperthyroidism and ophthalmopathy. That paper states: Most thyroid clonotypes that were expanded above 0.001 also turned up in blood.

Here the sequenced sample was peripheral blood mononuclear cells (PBMCs), taken at new diagnosis, from a patient treated with antithyroid drugs. The chain couples TRBV2 to TRBJ1-3, with D possibly TRBD1 on 6 matching bases. This receptor was obtained from a woman aged 30 to 39 with Graves disease. The CDR3 is CASGESRGSGNTIYF. In DNA, the CDR3 is TGTGCCAGCGGTGAGAGCAGGGGCTCTGGAAACACCATATATTTT.